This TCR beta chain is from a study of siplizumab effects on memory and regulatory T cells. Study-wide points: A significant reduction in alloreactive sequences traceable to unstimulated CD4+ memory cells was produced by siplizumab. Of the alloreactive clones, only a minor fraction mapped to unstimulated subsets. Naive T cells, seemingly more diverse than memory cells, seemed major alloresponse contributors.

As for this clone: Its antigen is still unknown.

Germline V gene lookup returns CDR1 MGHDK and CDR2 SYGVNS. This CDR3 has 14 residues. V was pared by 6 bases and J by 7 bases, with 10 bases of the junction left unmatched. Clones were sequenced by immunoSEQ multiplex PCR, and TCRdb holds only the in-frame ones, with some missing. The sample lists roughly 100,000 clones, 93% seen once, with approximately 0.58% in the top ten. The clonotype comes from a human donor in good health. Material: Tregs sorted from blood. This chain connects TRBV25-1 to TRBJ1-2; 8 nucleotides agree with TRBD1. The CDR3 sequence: CASRSEGQGAGYTF. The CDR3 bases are TGTGCCAGCAGATCTGAAGGACAGGGAGCTGGCTACACCTTC.